Listed below are T cell receptor beta chains from one sample, sequenced in a study of blood T cell repertoires in COVID-19. Only in-frame clones appear in the TCRdb table, and some are missing; sequencing was by immunoSEQ multiplex PCR. The sample consists of under 250,000 clones, about four fifths of them appearing once. Material: peripheral blood. These receptors were collected from a man aged 80 or over with acute or convalescent COVID-19. Both conserved end residues are part of each CDR3. A D gene is named only where the DNA matches it firmly. Only part of the rows carry a size: once, few, many, or a class if the clone is expanded.

TRBJ2-1 | TRBV28 | NA | NA | CASTMGSEQFF | TGTGCCAGCACCATGGGGAGTGAGCAGTTCTTC
TRBJ2-7 | TRBV18 | NA | NA | CASSPSGGREQYF | TGTGCCAGCTCACCATCCGGGGGGCGCGAGCAGTACTTC
TRBJ1-5 | TRBV4-1 | NA | NA | CASSLGEGTLYSNQPQHF | TGCGCCAGCAGCCTCGGGGAGGGAACCCTTTATAGCAATCAGCCCCAGCATTTT
TRBJ2-7 | TRBV7-9 | TRBD1 | NA | CASSQDRGLPYEQYF | TGTGCCAGCAGCCAAGACAGGGGTCTACCCTACGAGCAGTACTTC
TRBJ2-1 | TRBV18 | TRBD1 | once | CASSPPYSPGQVYNEQFF | TGTGCCAGCTCACCACCGTACTCCCCGGGACAGGTCTACAATGAGCAGTTCTTC
TRBJ1-2 | TRBV6-5 | NA | NA | CASSYEGRGGYTF | TGTGCCAGCAGTTACGAAGGACGGGGTGGCTACACCTTC
TRBJ2-1 | TRBV5-1 | NA | NA | CASSLDGGSSYNEQFF | TGCGCCAGCAGCTTGGATGGAGGGAGCTCCTACAATGAGCAGTTCTTC
TRBJ2-4 | TRBV18 | NA | NA | CASSPGGEGIQYF | TGTGCCAGCTCACCAGGGGGCGAAGGCATTCAGTACTTC
TRBJ1-2 | TRBV9 | TRBD1 | NA | CASTVLRDRGSYGYTF | TGTGCCAGCACTGTGCTCCGGGACAGGGGATCCTATGGCTACACCTTC
TRBJ1-6 | TRBV5-1 | NA | NA | CASSLEAAGVSSPLHF | TGCGCCAGCAGCTTGGAAGCGGCAGGGGTCAGTTCACCCCTCCACTTT
TRBJ1-5 | TRBV28 | NA | few | CASSSNLARIGNQPQHF | TGTGCCAGCAGTTCCAACCTTGCGAGGATAGGCAATCAGCCCCAGCATTTT
TRBJ1-6 | TRBV5-6 | NA | NA | CASSLGSSYNSPLHF | TGTGCCAGCAGCTTAGGGAGCTCCTATAATTCACCCCTCCACTTT
TRBJ1-2 | TRBV5-1 | NA | NA | CASSLGQGNYGYTF | TGCGCCAGCAGCTTGGGGCAGGGGAACTATGGCTACACCTTC
TRBJ2-2 | TRBV30 | NA | NA | CAWGGAELFF | TGTGCCTGGGGCGGGGCGGAGCTGTTTTTT
TRBJ2-2 | TRBV5-1 | TRBD1 | once | CASSLTGAPNTGELFF | TGCGCCAGCAGCCTGACAGGGGCCCCGAACACCGGGGAGCTGTTTTTT
TRBJ1-4 | TRBV18 | NA | NA | CASSRTGPTNEKLFF | TGTGCCAGCTCACGAACAGGGCCAACTAATGAAAAACTGTTTTTT
TRBJ1-4 | TRBV3-1/TRBV3-2 | TRBD1 | once | CASRFTGGDEKLFF | TGTGCCAGCAGATTTACAGGGGGGGACGAAAAACTGTTTTTT
TRBJ2-3 | TRBV7-9 | NA | NA | CASSLARSPARDTQYF | TGTGCCAGCAGCTTAGCGCGGAGCCCCGCGCGAGATACGCAGTATTTT
TRBJ1-1 | TRBV11-3 | TRBD1 | NA | CASSLAWDRANTEAFF | TGTGCCAGCAGCTTAGCGTGGGACAGGGCGAACACTGAAGCTTTCTTT
TRBJ1-3 | TRBV5-8 | NA | NA | CASSKGGARGNTIYF | TGTGCCAGCAGCAAGGGAGGGGCGCGCGGAAACACCATATATTTT
TRBJ1-3 | TRBV30 | NA | NA | CAWSVSGFGNTIYF | TGTGCCTGGAGTGTATCAGGTTTCGGAAACACCATATATTTT
TRBJ2-2 | TRBV2 | NA | NA | CASIRGYRTGELFF | TGTGCCAGCATCCGGGGGTACCGGACCGGGGAGCTGTTTTTT
TRBJ2-3 | TRBV9 | NA | NA | CASSVGSVDTDTQYF | TGTGCCAGCAGCGTAGGTAGCGTCGACACAGATACGCAGTATTTT
TRBJ2-5 | TRBV24-1 | TRBD1 | NA | CATSDRQGPQETQYF | TGTGCCACCAGTGACCGACAGGGACCCCAAGAGACCCAGTACTTC
TRBJ2-3 | TRBV18 | TRBD1 | NA | CASSPGTGRTDTQYF | TGTGCCAGCTCACCGGGGACAGGGCGCACAGATACGCAGTATTTT
TRBJ2-7 | TRBV5-6 | NA | NA | CASSLGAYEQYF | TGTGCCAGCAGCTTAGGAGCTTACGAGCAGTACTTC
TRBJ1-5 | TRBV19 | NA | NA | CASSISGYSNQPQHF | TGTGCCAGTAGTATAAGCGGGTATAGCAATCAGCCCCAGCATTTT
TRBJ2-1 | TRBV10-2 | TRBD2 | few | CASSDRGQRGLAGYEQFF | TGCGCCAGCAGTGATCGGGGGCAACGGGGACTAGCGGGGTATGAGCAGTTCTTC